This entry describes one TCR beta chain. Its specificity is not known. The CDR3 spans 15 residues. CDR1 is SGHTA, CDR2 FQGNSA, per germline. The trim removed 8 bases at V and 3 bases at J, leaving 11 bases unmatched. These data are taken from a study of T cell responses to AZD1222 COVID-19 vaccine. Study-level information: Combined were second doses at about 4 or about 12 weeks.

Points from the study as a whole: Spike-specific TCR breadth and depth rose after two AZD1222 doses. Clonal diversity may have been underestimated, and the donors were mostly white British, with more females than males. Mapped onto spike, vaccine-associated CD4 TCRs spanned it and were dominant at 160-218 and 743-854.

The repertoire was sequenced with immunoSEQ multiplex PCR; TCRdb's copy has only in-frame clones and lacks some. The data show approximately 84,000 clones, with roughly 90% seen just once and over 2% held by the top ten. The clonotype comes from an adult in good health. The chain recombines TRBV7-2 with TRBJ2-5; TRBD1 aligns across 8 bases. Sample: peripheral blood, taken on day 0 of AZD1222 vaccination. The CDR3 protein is CASSIFGTGEETQYF. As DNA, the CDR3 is TGTGCCAGCTCCATATTCGGGACAGGCGAAGAGACCCAGTACTTC.